This entry describes one T cell receptor beta chain. The data belong to a study of blood T cell repertoires in COVID-19. Exposed study participants had met a COVID-19 case within 2 weeks before entry. Profiled with immunoSEQ multiplex PCR; TCRdb holds only in-frame clones, not every one. The table shows some 300,000 clones, with just under 90% occurring only once. The CDR3 contains 16 residues. Germline assignment: CDR1 SGHAT and CDR2 FQNNGV. The V end was cut by 1 base, the J end by 0 bases, with 13 bases between. The origin of this receptor is a woman in her fifties or sixties who had been exposed to COVID-19. This chain joins TRBV11-2 and TRBJ2-7; TRBD2 might be the D (6 bases). Material for sequencing was PBMCs or T cells enriched from blood (not recorded which). CDR3 region: CASSLGLGRDSYEQYF. CDR3 coding DNA: TGTGCCAGCAGCTTAGGCTTGGGGCGGGACTCCTACGAGCAGTACTTC.